A single T cell receptor (beta chain) is shown here with its context. This CDR3 has 16 residues. In germline, CDR1 is SQVTM, CDR2 ANQGSEA. With 0 bases clipped from V and 4 bases from J, the junction kept 10 bases outside the gene matches. These data belong to a study of blood T cells in healthy people across ages. The use of a sample-barcoded 5' primer and a J-beta primer mix characterized a second PCR of about 7 to 12 cycles. TCRdb re-called the 5' RACE reads through MiXCR, storing one row per CDR3 protein. The sample includes hundreds of thousands of distinct CDR3 sequences, approximately 30% of them seen just once.

This receptor was obtained from an elderly woman in good health. The material sequenced was blood. V and J are TRBV29-1 and TRBJ2-3; 7 nucleotides agree with TRBD2. The CDR3 DNA sequence: TGCAGCGTTGAAGACGGAGCGGGGACCGTCCCAGATACGCAGTATTTT. Translated: CSVEDGAGTVPDTQYF.